A single sample is the source of the 8 T cell receptor beta chains below, sequenced in a study of cytomegalovirus exposure and HLA in healthy donors. Here immunoSEQ multiplex PCR was the method, and the copy in TCRdb shows in-frame clones only, minus some. The sample lists about 160,000 clones, roughly 91% seen once, with 2.5% to 3% in the top ten. The sequencing sample was made of PBMCs. These receptors were taken from a man younger than 35 in good health and CMV-seronegative.

The gene calls are TRBV30 and TRBJ2-6; the D is unclear. CDR1 is GTSNPN, CDR2 SVGIG, per germline (reference sequence). This CDR3 spans 14 amino acids. V shed 3 bases and J shed 2 bases, with 8 bases lying between them. The CDR3 spells CAWSSSPGANVLTF. The CDR3 coding sequence is TGTGCCTGGAGCTCCAGTCCTGGGGCCAACGTCCTGACTTTC.

This clone has a single count. The chain is built from TRBV4-1 and TRBJ2-5, with 9 bases aligning to TRBD2. Unmatched junction bases numbered 4, after V lost 3 bases and J lost 2 bases. The CDR3 totals 15 residues. The germline V gene encodes CDR1 MGHRA and CDR2 YSYEKL. The DNA of the CDR3 is TGCGCCAGCAGCCAGGGACTAGCAGCGCAAGAGACCCAGTACTTC. It is translated as CASSQGLAAQETQYF.

The V and J genes are TRBV6-5 and TRBJ1-3; D remains ambiguous. This CDR3 has 12 residues. Germline loops: CDR1 MNHEY, CDR2 SVGAGI. V dropped 8 bases and J dropped 4 bases, with 9 bases sitting between them. DNA of the CDR3: TGTGCCAGCGGCGGGTTAGGAAACACCATATATTTT. Translating gives CASGGLGNTIYF.

The genes are TRBV25-1 and TRBJ2-2; D might be TRBD1 (5 bases). Trimming pared 4 bases from V and 4 bases from J, leaving 16 bases between. The CDR3 consists of 16 residues. Germline CDR1 and CDR2: MGHDK and SYGVNS. CDR3 sequence: CASSVGITGPTGELFF. In nucleotides, the CDR3 is TGTGCCAGCAGTGTTGGAATAACAGGTCCCACCGGGGAGCTGTTTTTT.

The CDR3, as DNA: TGCGCCAGCAGCCAAGTCGCCGGGACTAGCGGGGGGGTTGGCGAGCAGTTCTTC. Translating gives CASSQVAGTSGGVGEQFF. The V gene is TRBV4-1, the J gene TRBJ2-1; TRBD2 matches at 16 bases. Germline V gene sequence: CDR1 MGHRA, CDR2 YSYEKL. The junction had 10 bases not matched to a gene; V was cut back by 1 base and J by 10 bases. The CDR3 is 18 residues long.

The V gene is TRBV1, the J gene TRBJ1-6. TRBV1 is shown as a pseudogene. This CDR3 is 17 amino acids long. The CDR3, as DNA: TGCACCAGCAGCCAAGAGTTTCGGAGCTCCTATAATTCACCCCTCCACTTT. It yields the protein CTSSQEFRSSYNSPLHF.

The chain employs TRBV28 and TRBJ1-1, with a possible D match to TRBD1 (5 bases). This CDR3 comprises 12 residues. CDR1 and CDR2 (germline): MDHEN, SYDVKM. Between the trimmed V and J ends, which lost 5 bases and 4 bases, there was a span of 8 bases. CDR3 amino acids: CASSLGATEAFF. The DNA for the CDR3 is TGTGCCAGCAGTCTAGGGGCCACTGAAGCTTTCTTT.

V is TRBV10-3 and J is TRBJ2-2, with TRBD1 matching over 7 bases. Germline trimming cut 7 bases from V and 4 bases from J; bases unmatched to any gene: 6. The CDR3 spans 14 residues. Germline-derived CDR1 and CDR2 are ENHRY and SYGVKD. CDR3 nucleotide sequence: TGTGCCATCACCACGGGACAGAGCACCGGGGAGCTGTTTTTT. It is translated as CAITTGQSTGELFF.